A selection of T cell receptor beta chains follows, all from one sample in a study of shared clonotypes between healthy human individuals. The method was immunoSEQ multiplex PCR; TCRdb's version includes in-frame clones alone and lacks a portion of them. The sample yields millions of clones, about 95% seen once. The sample was naive CD8+ T cells sorted from blood. Every receptor here comes from a man younger than 30 in good health. CDR3s include the opening cysteine and the closing phenylalanine or tryptophan. The D gene is left open where the match is weak. Size is omitted from some rows. Given values are once, few, many or a class for expanded clones.

D gene,V gene,J gene,clone size,CDR3 DNA,CDR3 protein
TRBD2,TRBV27,TRBJ2-7,.,TGTGCCAGCAGTCCGGGGACTAGCGGGACATACGAGCAGTACTTC,CASSPGTSGTYEQYF
TRBD2,TRBV4-1,TRBJ2-3,.,TGCGCCAGCAGCCCTCCAACTAGCGGGCCACGGGGGGGAACTAGCACAGATACGCAGTATTTT,CASSPPTSGPRGGTSTDTQYF
TRBD1,TRBV18,TRBJ1-1,.,TGTGCCAGCTCACACCCCACAGGGGGTATCGCTGAAGCTTTCTTT,CASSHPTGGIAEAFF
.,TRBV28,TRBJ2-7,.,TGTGCCAGCACTCCACCCCGCGCAGTCTCCTACGAGCAGTACTTC,CASTPPRAVSYEQYF
TRBD1,TRBV9,TRBJ2-7,.,TGTGCCAGCAGCGCCGGGACAGGGGTCCACGAGCAGTACTTC,CASSAGTGVHEQYF
.,TRBV19,TRBJ2-7,once,TGTGCCAGTAGTATAGGATCCGGCTCCTACGAGCAGTACTTC,CASSIGSGSYEQYF
.,TRBV5-1,TRBJ2-6,.,TGCGCCAGCAGCTTCAACCCTGGGGCCAACGTCCTGACTTTC,CASSFNPGANVLTF
.,TRBV11-2,TRBJ2-1,.,TGTGCCAGCAGCTTAGAGCGGGATGAGCAGTTCTTC,CASSLERDEQFF
.,TRBV6-5,TRBJ2-7,.,TGTGCCAGCAGTTACTCGGGCCACGAGCAGTACTTC,CASSYSGHEQYF
TRBD1,TRBV5-4,TRBJ2-7,.,TGTGCCAGCAGCTTTGGGACAGTCTCCTACGAGCAGTACTTC,CASSFGTVSYEQYF
.,TRBV6-1,TRBJ1-4,.,TGTGCCAGCAGTGAAGCTTCGAATCCGGGACCTAATGAAAAACTGTTTTTT,CASSEASNPGPNEKLFF
TRBD1,TRBV4-1,TRBJ1-1,.,TGCGCCAGCAGCCAAGAGGGGACAGGCGGTCGCGAAGCTTTCTTT,CASSQEGTGGREAFF
.,TRBV4-3,TRBJ2-5,.,TGCGCCAGCAGCCAAGATAGGGGGTTGATCGGGACCCAGTACTTC,CASSQDRGLIGTQYF
.,TRBV6-1,TRBJ2-7,.,TGTGCCAGCAGTGAAATTGGCAACTCCTACGAGCAGTACTTC,CASSEIGNSYEQYF
.,TRBV5-1,TRBJ2-1,few,TGCGCCAGCAGCTTGTCAGGGCCCTACAATGAGCAGTTCTTC,CASSLSGPYNEQFF
.,TRBV29-1,TRBJ2-1,many,TGCAGCGTTGGATCGGGGGAGGACAATGAGCAGTTCTTC,CSVGSGEDNEQFF
TRBD1,TRBV4-3,TRBJ1-6,.,TGCGCCAGCAGCCTTACGGACAGGGCGCATAATTCACCCCTCCACTTT,CASSLTDRAHNSPLHF
.,TRBV13,TRBJ2-5,.,TGTGCCAGCAGCTCAGGTGATTGGGAGACCCAGTACTTC,CASSSGDWETQYF
.,TRBV2,TRBJ2-2,.,TGTGCCAGCAGTGCAGGACAGAACACCGGGGAGCTGTTTTTT,CASSAGQNTGELFF
TRBD2,TRBV7-9,TRBJ2-1,once,TGTGCCAGCACCTCCGGAGGTTCACAGCGGGATTACAATGAGCAGTTCTTC,CASTSGGSQRDYNEQFF
TRBD1,TRBV6-5,TRBJ2-7,once,TGTGCCAGCAGTCCCTTCACAGGGGGAGAATACGAGCAGTACTTC,CASSPFTGGEYEQYF
.,TRBV11-2,TRBJ1-6,.,TGTGCCAGCAGCTTAGGTGCAGGGTACTCACCCCTCCACTTT,CASSLGAGYSPLHF
.,TRBV6-1,TRBJ2-3,.,TGTGCCAGCAGCGGCTACTATAACACAGATACGCAGTATTTT,CASSGYYNTDTQYF
.,TRBV28,TRBJ1-1,.,TGTGCCAGCAGTTTACGGCCCGTCTTCACTGAAGCTTTCTTT,CASSLRPVFTEAFF
.,TRBV2,TRBJ2-1,.,TGTGCCAGGTCAAAGAGCAATGAGCAGTTCTTC,CARSKSNEQFF
.,TRBV28,TRBJ1-4,.,TGTGCCAGCAGTTTAGGGTCGGGGAATGAAAAACTGTTTTTT,CASSLGSGNEKLFF
.,TRBV6-5,TRBJ1-2,.,TGTGCCAGCAGTTCGACAGGCGACTATGGCTACACCTTC,CASSSTGDYGYTF
.,TRBV7-8,TRBJ2-7,.,TGTGCCAGCAGCTTCGCAGGGGCCTACGAGCAGTACTTC,CASSFAGAYEQYF
.,TRBV19,TRBJ2-5,.,TGTGCCAGTAGTTTATTACACGGGGAGACCCAGTACTTC,CASSLLHGETQYF
.,TRBV6-5,TRBJ2-7,.,TGTGCCAGCGCCATAACTGTAGGCGCCTACGAGCAGTACTTC,CASAITVGAYEQYF
.,TRBV5-4,TRBJ2-1,.,TGTGCCAGCAGCTCCGGGACGGTTTCCTACAATGAGCAGTTCTTC,CASSSGTVSYNEQFF
.,TRBV5-1,TRBJ2-5,.,TGCGCCAGCAGCTCCCGCGCCGGGGTGGAGGAAGAGACCCAGTACTTC,CASSSRAGVEEETQYF
TRBD1,TRBV7-9,TRBJ1-1,once,TGTGCCAGCAGCTTTCCTGGACAGGGTAAAAGCGCTGAAGCTTTCTTT,CASSFPGQGKSAEAFF
.,TRBV27,TRBJ2-7,.,TGTGCCAGCAATCCCCGGGGGAAGAACGAGCAGTACTTC,CASNPRGKNEQYF
.,TRBV4-3,TRBJ2-1,.,TGCGCCAGCAGCCAAGATCTCGGCCATGAGCAGTTCTTC,CASSQDLGHEQFF
TRBD1,TRBV7-9,TRBJ1-1,once,TGTGCCAGCAGCTTAGTACAGGGGGCAGGGACTGAAGCTTTCTTT,CASSLVQGAGTEAFF
.,TRBV5-8,TRBJ1-6,.,TGTGCCAGCAGCTACGGGACGGGTAATTCACCCCTCCACTTT,CASSYGTGNSPLHF
.,TRBV5-8,TRBJ1-2,.,TGTGCCAGCATCGACCCCCTCACCTTC,CASIDPLTF
.,TRBV6-1,TRBJ2-3,.,TGTGCCAGCAATCCGGGCTTTAGCACAGATACGCAGTATTTT,CASNPGFSTDTQYF
.,TRBV29-1,TRBJ1-2,once,TGCAGCGTTGAAGTAAGAGACTCGAACTATGGCTACACCTTC,CSVEVRDSNYGYTF